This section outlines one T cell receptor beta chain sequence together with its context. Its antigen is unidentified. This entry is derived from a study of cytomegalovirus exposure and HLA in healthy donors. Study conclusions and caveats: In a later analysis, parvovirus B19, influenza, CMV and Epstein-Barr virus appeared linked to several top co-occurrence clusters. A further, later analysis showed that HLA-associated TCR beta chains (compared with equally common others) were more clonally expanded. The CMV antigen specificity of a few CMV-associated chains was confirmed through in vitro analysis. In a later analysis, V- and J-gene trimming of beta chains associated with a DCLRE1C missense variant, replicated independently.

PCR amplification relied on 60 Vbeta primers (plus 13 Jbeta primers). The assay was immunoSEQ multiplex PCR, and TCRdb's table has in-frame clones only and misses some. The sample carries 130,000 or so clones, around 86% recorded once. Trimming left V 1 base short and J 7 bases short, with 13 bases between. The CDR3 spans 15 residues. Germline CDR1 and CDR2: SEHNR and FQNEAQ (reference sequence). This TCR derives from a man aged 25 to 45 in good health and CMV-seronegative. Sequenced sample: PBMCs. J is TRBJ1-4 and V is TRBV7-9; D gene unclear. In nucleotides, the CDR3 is TGTGCCAGCAGCTTAGGTTCTTTACTCGGTGAAAAACTGTTTTTT. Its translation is CASSLGSLLGEKLFF.